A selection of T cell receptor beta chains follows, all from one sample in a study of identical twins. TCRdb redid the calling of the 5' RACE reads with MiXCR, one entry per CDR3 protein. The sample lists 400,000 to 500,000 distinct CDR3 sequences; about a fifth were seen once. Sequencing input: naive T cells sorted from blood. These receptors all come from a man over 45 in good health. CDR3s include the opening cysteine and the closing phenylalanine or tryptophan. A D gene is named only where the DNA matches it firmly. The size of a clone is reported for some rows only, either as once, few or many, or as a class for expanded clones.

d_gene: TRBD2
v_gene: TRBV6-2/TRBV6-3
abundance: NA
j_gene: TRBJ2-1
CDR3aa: CASSSLGGDNEQFF
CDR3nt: TGTGCCAGCAGTTCCCTCGGGGGGGACAATGAGCAGTTCTTC

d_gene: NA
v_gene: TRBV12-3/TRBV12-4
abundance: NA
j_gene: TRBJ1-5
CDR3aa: CASSGPGLRGGNQPQHF
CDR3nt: TGTGCCAGCAGTGGTCCAGGCCTGAGGGGGGGCAATCAGCCCCAGCATTTT

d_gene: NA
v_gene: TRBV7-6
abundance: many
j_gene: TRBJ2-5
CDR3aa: CASRGVEETQYF
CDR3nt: TGTGCCAGCAGAGGCGTGGAAGAGACCCAGTACTTC

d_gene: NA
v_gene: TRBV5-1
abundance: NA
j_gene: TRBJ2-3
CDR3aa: CASSRLSDTQYF
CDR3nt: TGCGCCAGCAGCCGACTTTCGGATACGCAGTATTTT

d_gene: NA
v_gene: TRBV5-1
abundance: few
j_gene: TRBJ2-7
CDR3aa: CASSLGRGGPRSEQYF
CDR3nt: TGCGCCAGCAGCTTGGGGAGGGGAGGTCCTCGGAGTGAGCAGTACTTC

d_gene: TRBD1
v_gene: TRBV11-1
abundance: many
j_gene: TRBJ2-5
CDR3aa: CASSLTYRGRLILETQYF
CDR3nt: TGTGCCAGCAGCTTAACGTACAGGGGGCGACTAATTTTAGAGACCCAGTACTTC

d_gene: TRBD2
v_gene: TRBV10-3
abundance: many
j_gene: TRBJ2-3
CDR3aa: CAGKAGPTDTQYF
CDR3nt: TGTGCCGGGAAAGCGGGGCCCACAGATACGCAGTATTTT

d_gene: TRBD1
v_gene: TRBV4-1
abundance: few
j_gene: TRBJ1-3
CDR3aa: CASSQGTGRFTGNTIYF
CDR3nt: TGCGCCAGCAGCCAAGGGACAGGGAGGTTTACTGGAAACACCATATATTTT

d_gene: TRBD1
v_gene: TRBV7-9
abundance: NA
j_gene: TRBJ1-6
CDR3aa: CASSFERQGNSPLHF
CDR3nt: TGTGCCAGCAGCTTTGAGAGACAGGGCAATTCACCCCTCCACTTT

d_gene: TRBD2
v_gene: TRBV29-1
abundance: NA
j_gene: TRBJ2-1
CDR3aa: CSVLLTGGIDEQFF
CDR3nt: TGCAGCGTACTTTTAACGGGGGGGATCGATGAGCAGTTCTTC

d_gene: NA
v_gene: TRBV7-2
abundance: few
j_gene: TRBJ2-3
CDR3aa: CASSLGFHLIADTQYF
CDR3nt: TGTGCCAGCAGCTTAGGTTTCCACCTAATTGCAGATACGCAGTATTTT

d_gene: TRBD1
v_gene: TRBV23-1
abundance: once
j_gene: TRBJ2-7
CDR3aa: CASSHRDRVRYEQYF
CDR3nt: TGCGCCAGCAGTCACCGGGACAGGGTACGCTACGAGCAGTACTTC

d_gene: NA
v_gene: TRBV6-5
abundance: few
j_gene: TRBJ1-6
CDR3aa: CASSSTGFVNSPLHF
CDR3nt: TGTGCCAGCAGTTCTACAGGGTTTGTGAATTCACCCCTCCACTTT

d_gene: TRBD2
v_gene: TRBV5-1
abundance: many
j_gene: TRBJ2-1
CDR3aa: CASSFKPAGERLYNEQFF
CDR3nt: TGCGCCAGCAGCTTCAAACCAGCGGGGGAGCGCCTCTACAATGAGCAGTTCTTC

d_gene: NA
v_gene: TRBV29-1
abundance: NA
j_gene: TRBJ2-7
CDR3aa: CSVANKVLHATAYEQYF
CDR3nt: TGCAGCGTTGCCAATAAAGTCCTACACGCAACTGCCTACGAGCAGTACTTC

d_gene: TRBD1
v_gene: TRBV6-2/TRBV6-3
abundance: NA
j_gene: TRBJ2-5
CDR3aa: CASSYPGTGGSETQYF
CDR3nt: TGTGCCAGCAGTTATCCCGGGACAGGGGGCTCAGAGACCCAGTACTTC

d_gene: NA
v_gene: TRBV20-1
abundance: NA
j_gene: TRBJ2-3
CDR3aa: CSARDPTDTQYF
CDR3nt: TGCAGTGCTAGAGATCCCACAGATACGCAGTATTTT

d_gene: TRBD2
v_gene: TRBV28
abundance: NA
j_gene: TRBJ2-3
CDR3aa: CASSLGTRTSGVTDTQYF
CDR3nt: TGTGCCAGCAGTTTGGGGACCCGGACTAGCGGGGTCACAGATACGCAGTATTTT

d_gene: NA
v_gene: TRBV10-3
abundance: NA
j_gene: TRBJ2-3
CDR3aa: CAISDGQGRTDTQYF
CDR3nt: TGTGCCATCAGTGACGGTCAGGGGCGCACAGATACGCAGTATTTT

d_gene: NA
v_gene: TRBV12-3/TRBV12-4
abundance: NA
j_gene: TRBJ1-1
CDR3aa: CASSLLGGTNTEAFF
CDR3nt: TGTGCCAGCAGTTTGTTGGGGGGGACCAACACTGAAGCTTTCTTT

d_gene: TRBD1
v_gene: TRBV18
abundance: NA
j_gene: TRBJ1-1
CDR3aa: CASSPKFGTGGDTEAFF
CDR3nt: TGTGCCAGCTCACCTAAATTTGGGACAGGGGGAGACACTGAAGCTTTCTTT

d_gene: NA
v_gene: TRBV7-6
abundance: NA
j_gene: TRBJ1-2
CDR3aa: CASSDNAARDDYGYTF
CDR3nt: TGTGCCAGCAGCGACAACGCCGCCAGGGACGACTATGGCTACACCTTC

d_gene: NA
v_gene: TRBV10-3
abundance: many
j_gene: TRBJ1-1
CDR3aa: CAISDPGGYTEAFF
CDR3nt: TGTGCCATCAGTGATCCGGGAGGTTACACTGAAGCTTTCTTT

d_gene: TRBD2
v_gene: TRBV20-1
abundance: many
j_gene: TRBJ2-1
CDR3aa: CSARGSGRVYNEQFF
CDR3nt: TGCAGTGCTAGAGGGAGCGGGAGGGTATACAATGAGCAGTTCTTC

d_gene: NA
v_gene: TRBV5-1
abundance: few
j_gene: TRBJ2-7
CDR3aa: CASGLLYGGYEQYF
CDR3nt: TGCGCCAGCGGCCTCCTGTACGGGGGCTACGAGCAGTACTTC

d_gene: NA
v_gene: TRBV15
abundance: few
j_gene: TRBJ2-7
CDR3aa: CATSRHEGRPALYEQYF
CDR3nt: TGTGCCACCAGCAGACATGAGGGACGGCCGGCCCTATACGAGCAGTACTTC

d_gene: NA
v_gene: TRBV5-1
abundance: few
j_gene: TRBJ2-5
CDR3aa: CASGDPSGFVETQYF
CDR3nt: TGCGCCAGCGGTGACCCATCAGGGTTCGTGGAGACCCAGTACTTC

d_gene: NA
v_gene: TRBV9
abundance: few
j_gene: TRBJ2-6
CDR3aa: CASTRVPGANVLTF
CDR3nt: TGTGCCAGCACCCGGGTCCCTGGGGCCAACGTCCTGACTTTC

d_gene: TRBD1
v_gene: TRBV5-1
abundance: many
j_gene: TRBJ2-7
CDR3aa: CASSLLDRGYEQYF
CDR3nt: TGCGCCAGCAGCCTACTGGACAGGGGCTACGAGCAGTACTTC

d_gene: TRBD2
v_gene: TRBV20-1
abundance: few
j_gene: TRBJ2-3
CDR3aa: CSAPTSGLTDTQYF
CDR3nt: TGCAGTGCCCCGACTAGCGGACTCACAGATACGCAGTATTTT

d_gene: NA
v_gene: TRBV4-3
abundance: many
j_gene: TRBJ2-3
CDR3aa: CASRRTGTDTQYF
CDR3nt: TGCGCCAGCAGGAGGACGGGGACAGATACGCAGTATTTT

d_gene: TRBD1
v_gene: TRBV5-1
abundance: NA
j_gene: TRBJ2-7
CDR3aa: CASSLRATGALVQRDRTPEQYF
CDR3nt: TGCGCCAGCAGCTTGCGGGCCACGGGGGCCCTGGTCCAAAGGGACAGGACGCCCGAGCAGTACTTC

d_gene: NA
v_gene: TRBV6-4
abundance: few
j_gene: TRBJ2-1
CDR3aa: CASSGGEGSYNEQFF
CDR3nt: TGTGCCAGCAGTGGAGGGGAAGGCTCCTACAATGAGCAGTTCTTC

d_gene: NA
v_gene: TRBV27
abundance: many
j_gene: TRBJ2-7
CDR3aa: CASSQDVVFQTYEQYF
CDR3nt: TGTGCCAGCAGTCAAGATGTGGTCTTCCAGACCTACGAGCAGTACTTC

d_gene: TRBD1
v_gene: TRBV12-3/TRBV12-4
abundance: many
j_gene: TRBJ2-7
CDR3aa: CASSVGQFYEQYF
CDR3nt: TGTGCCAGCAGTGTGGGACAGTTCTACGAGCAGTACTTC

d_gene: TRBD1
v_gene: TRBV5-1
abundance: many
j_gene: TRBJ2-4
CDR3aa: CASSPTDRAKNIQYF
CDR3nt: TGCGCCAGCAGCCCAACGGACAGGGCCAAAAACATTCAGTACTTC

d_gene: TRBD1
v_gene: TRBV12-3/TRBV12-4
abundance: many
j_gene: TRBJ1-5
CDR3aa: CASTGQGAPNQPQHF
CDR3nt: TGTGCCAGCACCGGACAGGGGGCTCCTAATCAGCCCCAGCATTTT